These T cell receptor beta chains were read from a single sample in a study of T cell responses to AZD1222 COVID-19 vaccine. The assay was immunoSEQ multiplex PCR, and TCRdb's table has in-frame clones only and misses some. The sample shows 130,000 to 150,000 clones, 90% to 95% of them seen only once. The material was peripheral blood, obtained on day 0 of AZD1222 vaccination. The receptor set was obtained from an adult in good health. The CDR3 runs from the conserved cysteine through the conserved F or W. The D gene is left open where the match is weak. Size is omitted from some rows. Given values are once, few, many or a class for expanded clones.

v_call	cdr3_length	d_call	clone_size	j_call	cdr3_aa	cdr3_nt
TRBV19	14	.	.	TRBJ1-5	CASREGRPDRPQHF	TGTGCCAGTAGAGAGGGACGCCCGGATAGGCCCCAGCATTTT
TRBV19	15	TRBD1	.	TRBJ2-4	CASSLKGQAGNIQYF	TGTGCCAGTAGCCTAAAGGGACAGGCCGGAAACATTCAGTACTTC
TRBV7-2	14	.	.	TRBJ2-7	CASSLNLGTGEQYF	TGTGCCAGCAGCTTAAATCTAGGAACCGGCGAGCAGTACTTC
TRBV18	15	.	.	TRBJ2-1	CASSPVVAAYNEQFF	TGTGCCAGCTCACCAGTGGTAGCGGCGTACAATGAGCAGTTCTTC
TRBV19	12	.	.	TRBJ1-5	CASFRANQPQHF	TGTGCCAGCTTTAGGGCCAATCAGCCCCAGCATTTT
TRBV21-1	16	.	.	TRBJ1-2	CASSKANREMDYGYTF	TGTGCCAGCAGCAAAGCTAACAGGGAAATGGACTATGGCTACACCTTC
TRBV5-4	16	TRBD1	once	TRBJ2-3	CASRAGQAANTDTQYF	TGTGCCAGCAGGGCGGGACAGGCCGCTAACACAGATACGCAGTATTTT
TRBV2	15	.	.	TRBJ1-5	CASSAMSGSYQPQHF	TGTGCCAGCAGTGCGATGAGTGGCAGCTATCAGCCCCAGCATTTT
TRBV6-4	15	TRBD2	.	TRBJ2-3	CASSDSSGATDTQYF	TGTGCCAGCAGTGACTCTAGCGGGGCCACAGATACGCAGTATTTT
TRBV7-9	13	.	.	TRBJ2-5	CASSLEGELTQYF	TGTGCCAGCAGCTTAGAAGGGGAGTTGACCCAGTACTTC
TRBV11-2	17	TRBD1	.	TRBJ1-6	CASSPARGTGQNSPLHF	TGTGCCAGCAGCCCCGCCCGAGGGACAGGGCAGAATTCACCCCTCCACTTT
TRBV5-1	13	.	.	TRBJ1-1	CASSFSLNTEAFF	TGCGCCAGCAGCTTCAGTCTGAACACTGAAGCTTTCTTT
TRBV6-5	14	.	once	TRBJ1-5	CASSYQEGNQPQHF	TGTGCCAGCAGTTACCAGGAGGGCAATCAGCCCCAGCATTTT
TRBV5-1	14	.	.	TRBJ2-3	CASSLEVHADTQYF	TGCGCCAGCAGCTTGGAGGTTCATGCAGATACGCAGTATTTT
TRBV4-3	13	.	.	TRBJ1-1	CASSQDFHTEAFF	TGCGCCAGCAGCCAAGATTTCCACACTGAAGCTTTCTTT
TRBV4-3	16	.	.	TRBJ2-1	CASSQIRGSSYNEQFF	TGCGCCAGCAGCCAAATCAGGGGAAGCTCCTACAATGAGCAGTTCTTC
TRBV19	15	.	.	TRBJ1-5	CASRPLPQGGQPQHF	TGTGCCAGTAGACCCCTCCCGCAGGGCGGGCAGCCCCAGCATTTT
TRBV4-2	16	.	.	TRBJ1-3	CASSSLYSRQGNTIYF	TGTGCCAGCAGTTCCTTATACTCCCGCCAGGGAAACACCATATATTTT
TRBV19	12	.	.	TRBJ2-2	CASKQVAGELFF	TGTGCCAGTAAGCAGGTGGCCGGGGAGCTGTTTTTT
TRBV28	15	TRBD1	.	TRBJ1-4	CASSSPGQGQEKLFF	TGTGCCAGCAGTTCGCCGGGACAGGGACAGGAAAAACTGTTTTTT
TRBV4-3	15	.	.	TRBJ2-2	CASSQGDQGRGELFF	TGCGCCAGCAGCCAGGGAGATCAGGGCCGCGGGGAGCTGTTTTTT
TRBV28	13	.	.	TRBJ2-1	CASSFRQYNEQFF	TGTGCCAGCAGTTTCCGCCAGTACAATGAGCAGTTCTTC
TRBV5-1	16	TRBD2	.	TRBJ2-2	CASSGTTSVDTGELFF	TGCGCCAGCAGCGGGACCACTAGCGTCGACACCGGGGAGCTGTTTTTT
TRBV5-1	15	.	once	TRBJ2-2	CASSSGQSNTGELFF	TGCGCCAGCAGCTCCGGACAGTCGAACACCGGGGAGCTGTTTTTT
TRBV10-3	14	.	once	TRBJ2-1	CAISEPGRTNEQFF	TGTGCCATCAGTGAGCCCGGCAGAACCAATGAGCAGTTCTTC
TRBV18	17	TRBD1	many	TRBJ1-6	CASSPLTPGGRMAPLHF	TGTGCCAGCTCACCTTTGACTCCAGGGGGCAGAATGGCACCCCTCCACTTT
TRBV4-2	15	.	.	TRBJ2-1	CASSQELSAGFEQFF	TGTGCCAGCAGCCAAGAACTGTCCGCGGGCTTTGAGCAGTTCTTC
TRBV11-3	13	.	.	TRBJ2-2	CASSFTNTGELFF	TGTGCCAGCAGCTTCACGAACACCGGGGAGCTGTTTTTT
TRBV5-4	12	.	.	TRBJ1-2	CASSVSGYGYTF	TGTGCCAGCAGCGTTTCAGGCTATGGCTACACCTTC
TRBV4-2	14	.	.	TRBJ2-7	CASSQDHDYHEQYF	TGTGCCAGCAGCCAAGACCACGACTACCACGAGCAGTACTTC
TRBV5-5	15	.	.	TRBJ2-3	CASSLGGRNTDTQYF	TGTGCCAGCAGCTTAGGGGGACGGAACACAGATACGCAGTATTTT
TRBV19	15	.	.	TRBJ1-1	CASSVQGGANTEAFF	TGTGCCAGTAGTGTCCAGGGCGGAGCGAACACTGAAGCTTTCTTT
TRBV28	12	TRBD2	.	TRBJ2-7	CATKTSGYEQYF	TGTGCTACTAAGACTAGCGGGTACGAGCAGTACTTC
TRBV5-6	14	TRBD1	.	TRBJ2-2	CASSLTGGTGELFF	TGTGCCAGCAGCTTGACAGGGGGCACCGGGGAGCTGTTTTTT
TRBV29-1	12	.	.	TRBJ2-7	CSVGHRSYEQYF	TGCAGCGTTGGTCACCGATCCTACGAGCAGTACTTC
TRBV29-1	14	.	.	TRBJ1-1	CSGRRHEVDTEAFF	TGCAGCGGCCGTCGGCATGAGGTGGACACTGAAGCTTTCTTT
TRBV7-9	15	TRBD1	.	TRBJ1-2	CASSFTGGVIYGYTF	TGTGCCAGCAGCTTTACAGGGGGAGTAATCTATGGCTACACCTTC
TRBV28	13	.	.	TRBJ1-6	CASSPSLNSPLHF	TGTGCCAGCAGTCCATCCCTAAATTCACCCCTCCACTTT
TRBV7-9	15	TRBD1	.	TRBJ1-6	CASSLGDRGNSPLHF	TGTGCCAGCAGCTTAGGGGACAGGGGCAATTCACCCCTCCACTTT
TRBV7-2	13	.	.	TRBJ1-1	CASSLDPNTEAFF	TGTGCCAGCAGCTTAGACCCGAACACTGAAGCTTTCTTT
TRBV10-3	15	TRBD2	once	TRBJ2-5	CAISGTTGRGETQYF	TGTGCCATCAGTGGTACGACGGGGAGGGGAGAGACCCAGTACTTC